This TCR beta chain was obtained from a study of T cells in Graves' hyperthyroidism and ophthalmopathy. Amplification of TCR beta CDR3 regions used RNA as the template. The HTBI primer set drove a first-round RT-PCR of the TCR CDR3. TCRdb called the multiplex PCR reads again in MiXCR, with one record for every CDR3 protein. The sample yields some 510,000 distinct CDR3 sequences, around 21% seen once. This clonotype was recorded a few times. Its antigen remains unknown. Study conclusions and caveats: Stable hyperthyroidism was separated from ophthalmopathy by a model based on 13 V-J features.

CDR3 length equals 14 residues. V was clipped by 0 bases and J by 9 bases; unmatched bases: 5. Germline V lookup: CDR1 MNHEY, CDR2 SVGAGI. The sequencing sample was made of blood. This chain joins TRBV6-5 and TRBJ2-1, with TRBD1 matching 7 bases. The TCR originated in a man younger than 30 with Graves' hyperthyroidism. CDR3 residues: CASSYSISGGEQFF. In DNA, the CDR3 is TGTGCCAGCAGTTACTCGATTTCAGGGGGTGAGCAGTTCTTC.